The 3 T cell receptor beta chains presented below share a single source sample, sequenced in a study of shared clonotypes between healthy human individuals (dated by TCRdb to 2018 to 2021). The library was prepared using the immunoSEQ multiplex PCR assay. Here the immuneACCESS table is served through TCRdb, limited to in-frame sequences with V and J called. Missing clones are a known gap in these copies; in checked studies unresolved V genes cover under half, and the rest lacks a known reason. The sample has about 800,000 clones on record, 96% of them singletons. Around 0.21% of the sample is held by the ten biggest clonotypes. CD8 naive samples were obtained by positive selection for CCR7 among CD45RO-negative cells, yielding a CD45RA+CCR7+ population from which TemRA cells were excluded. The sample consisted of naive CD8+ T cells sorted from blood. The cell subset or site label here, explained by the study, means: CD45RA+CCR7+. The receptors originated from a man aged 30 to 45 in good health.

This rearrangement joins TRBV28 to TRBJ1-2; D unresolved. The germline V gene has CDR1 MDHEN and CDR2 SYDVKM. The CDR3 covers 17 residues. With 3 bases removed from V and 0 bases from J, the gap between germline ends came to 17 bases. In nucleotides, the CDR3 is TGTGCCAGCAGTTTTAGAGACACCCTTACCGCTAACTATGGCTACACCTTC. Translated: CASSFRDTLTANYGYTF.

The chain joins TRBV4-1 to TRBJ2-7, with 8 nucleotides matching TRBD1. CDR1 and CDR2 (germline): MGHRA, YSYEKL. The CDR3 runs 15 residues. The V gene end was trimmed by 4 bases and the J gene end by 5 bases; junction bases not matched to a gene: 10. The CDR3 here is CASSPLDRETHEQYF. Here the CDR3 DNA reads TGCGCCAGCAGCCCTCTGGACAGGGAGACCCACGAGCAGTACTTC.

This sequence joins TRBV11-2 and TRBJ1-5, with D hard to call. V lost 5 bases, J lost 2 bases, and 10 bases lay in between. The CDR3 consists of 14 residues. Germline-derived CDR1 and CDR2 are SGHAT and FQNNGV. The CDR3 here is CASSLSGGNQPQHF. Written as DNA, the CDR3 is TGTGCCAGCAGCCTATCCGGAGGCAATCAGCCCCAGCATTTT.